This paragraph reports one T cell receptor beta chain. Its antigen is not identified. It was into CD45RA+ naive and CD45RA-negative memory subsets that the CD4+ cells were split. This entry comes from a study of shared clonotypes between healthy human individuals. General observations from the study: How much donors shared clonotypes was expected to be affected by sequencing depth.

The test was conducted at deep level. The material for each subset, its genomic DNA, was split evenly across several immunoSEQ plates. Sequenced by immunoSEQ multiplex PCR; TCRdb stores in-frame clones only, minus some. The table includes hundreds of thousands of clones, about 74% detected once. The CDR3 loop spans 11 amino acids. The V end lost 7 bases, the J end lost 8 bases, and 8 bases lay between the germline ends. The germline CDR1 and CDR2 sequences are MDHEN and SYDVKM. J is TRBJ2-2 and V is TRBV28; no reliable D call. The sequenced material came from memory CD4+ T cells sorted from blood. Subset indicated: CD45RA-negative fraction. This sequence was found in a woman in her 30s in good health. CDR3 region: CASTVFGELFF. In nucleotides, the CDR3 is TGTGCCAGCACGGTCTTTGGGGAGCTGTTTTTT.